The 15 T cell receptor beta chains in this list originate from one sample, sequenced in a study of shared clonotypes between healthy human individuals. The protocol was immunoSEQ multiplex PCR, while the TCRdb copy is restricted to in-frame clones and leaves out a portion. Of 2.3 million or so clones listed, 80% to 95% are singletons. Specimen: naive CD4+ T cells from PBMCs. Noted subset: CD45RA+ positively selected. The receptors originated from a man aged 18 to 29 in good health. Some clones in this sample may be carry-over from other donors' samples.

The chain couples TRBV29-1 to TRBJ2-6, with D unclear. Germline V gene data show CDR1 as SQVTM and CDR2 as ANQGSEA. Trimming took off 4 bases at V and 0 bases at J, with 10 bases between the two ends. The CDR3 contains 15 residues. For the CDR3, the DNA is TGCAGCGTTGGAACGTCCGGCTCTGGGGCCAACGTCCTGACTTTC. Its protein product is CSVGTSGSGANVLTF.

The genes are TRBV27 and TRBJ2-2, with D possibly matching TRBD1 (6 bases). Between the trimmed V and J ends, which lost 0 bases and 4 bases, there was a span of 15 bases. This CDR3 is built from 17 residues. In germline, CDR1 is MNHEY, CDR2 SMNVEV (reference sequence). This CDR3 reads CASSLSTRQGSTGELFF. For the CDR3, the DNA is TGTGCCAGCAGTTTATCGACCAGGCAGGGGAGCACCGGGGAGCTGTTTTTT.

This chain connects TRBV28 to TRBJ2-7; TRBD2 matches at 7 bases. This CDR3 is 14 amino acids long. The junction had 7 bases not matched to a gene; V was cut back by 1 base and J by 7 bases. Germline V gene data show CDR1 as MDHEN and CDR2 as SYDVKM. The CDR3 spells CASSLFASGTEQYF. For the CDR3, the DNA is TGTGCCAGCAGTTTATTTGCTAGCGGCACGGAGCAGTACTTC.

The chain is built from TRBV7-9 and TRBJ1-3; 7 bases agree with TRBD1. CDR1 and CDR2 from the germline V gene are SEHNR and FQNEAQ (reference sequence). This CDR3 region has 15 residues. Trimming took 3 bases from V and 0 from J; bases not matched to a gene: 2. This chain's CDR3 is CASSLQGVSGNTIYF. CDR3 DNA: TGTGCCAGCAGCTTGCAGGGGGTCTCTGGAAACACCATATATTTT.

This chain uses TRBV5-1 with TRBJ2-5; maybe TRBD2 (6 bases). Germline CDR1 and CDR2: SGHRS and YFSETQ. This CDR3 is 15 amino acids long. The V end lost 0 bases, the J end lost 5 bases, and 14 bases lay between the germline ends. The CDR3: CASSLGGGTEETQYF. The CDR3 region has the DNA TGCGCCAGCAGCTTGGGAGGCGGGACGGAGGAGACCCAGTACTTC.

The CDR3 sequence: CASSPGLNYEQYF. CDR3 coding DNA: TGTGCCAGCAGTCCCGGACTGAACTACGAGCAGTACTTC. The chain couples TRBV28 to TRBJ2-7; D perhaps matches TRBD2 (5 bases). Germline CDR1 reads MDHEN; CDR2 reads SYDVKM. The V gene lost 5 bases and the J gene lost 3 bases, with 11 bases spanning the gap. The CDR3 is made up of 13 amino acids.

The rearrangement uses TRBV9 and TRBJ2-3, with TRBD1 as a possible D gene (6 bases). Germline assignment: CDR1 SGDLS and CDR2 YYNGEE. The CDR3 covers 14 residues. Deletions cut 4 bases from V and 2 bases from J, with 11 bases between. The DNA of the CDR3 is TGTGCCAGCAGCCACGGGACATTCACAGATACGCAGTATTTT. This gives the protein CASSHGTFTDTQYF.

V gene TRBV28 combines with J gene TRBJ2-1; 9 bases map to TRBD1. V gave up 6 bases and J gave up 1 base; unmatched junction bases: 4. Per the germline V gene, CDR1 is MDHEN and CDR2 is SYDVKM. The CDR3 is 15 amino acids. The CDR3 sequence is CASRPGQGSYNEQFF. The CDR3 DNA sequence: TGTGCCAGCAGACCAGGACAGGGGTCCTACAATGAGCAGTTCTTC.

The V call is TRBV19, the J call TRBJ2-2; 9 nucleotides align to TRBD1. The length of the CDR3 is 15 residues. Germline V gives CDR1 LNHDA, CDR2 SQIVND (reference sequence). Germline trimming cut 7 bases from V and 4 bases from J; bases unmatched to any gene: 7. CDR3 DNA: TGTGCCAGTACCCTACAGGGGGCGGTCACCGGGGAGCTGTTTTTT. Translated, it gives CASTLQGAVTGELFF.

V gene TRBV4-1 combines with J gene TRBJ2-3, with a possible D match to TRBD2 (6 bases). Germline CDR1 MGHRA, CDR2 YSYEKL. The CDR3 consists of 14 residues. Trimming removed 1 base at V and 4 bases at J, with 9 bases between. DNA of the CDR3: TGCGCCAGCAGCCAAGGCTCTAGCGCAGATACGCAGTATTTT. The encoded protein is CASSQGSSADTQYF.

In regard to this clone: The same CDR3 also results from other DNA sequences found in this sample. The chain combines TRBV28 with TRBJ1-5, with no clear D. Per the germline V gene, CDR1 is MDHEN and CDR2 is SYDVKM. The CDR3 contains 11 residues. V was cut by 4 bases and J by 7 bases, with 5 bases left in between. This CDR3 reads CASSYHQPQHF. The CDR3 DNA sequence: TGTGCCAGCAGTTATCACCAGCCCCAGCATTTT. Full variable domain (rest looked up from reference TRBV28 and TRBJ1-5): DVKVTQSSRYLVKRTGEKVFLECVQDMDHENMFWYRQDPGLGLRLIYFSYDVKMKEKGDIPEGYSVSREKKERFSLILESASTNQTSMYLCASSYHQPQHFGDGTRLSIL.

J is TRBJ2-7 and V is TRBV7-2; D perhaps matches TRBD2 (5 bases). Germline lookup yields CDR1 SGHTA and CDR2 FQGNSA. The V end lost 0 bases, the J end lost 6 bases, and 12 bases lay between the germline ends. This CDR3 region has 14 residues. CDR3 in DNA: TGTGCCAGCAGCTTAGCGCGCGTAGCGAGCGAGCAGTACTTC. Translating it yields CASSLARVASEQYF.

This chain links TRBV28 with TRBJ1-2, with a possible D match to TRBD1 (5 bases). CDR3 size: 16 residues. Germline lookup yields CDR1 MDHEN and CDR2 SYDVKM. The V gene lost 8 bases and the J gene lost 5 bases, with 24 bases spanning the gap. CDR3 DNA sequence: TGTGCCAGCCGCCAGTCGATCTCGGCCAGGGTGTATGGCTACACCTTC. Translation gives CASRQSISARVYGYTF.

The V gene is TRBV5-4, the J gene TRBJ2-5; the D is unclear. The germline gives CDR1 SGHNT, CDR2 YYREEE (reference sequence). Trimming left V 4 bases short and J 1 base short, with 8 bases between. The CDR3 contains 13 residues. As DNA, the CDR3 is TGTGCCAGCAGCGACACAAGCCAAGAGACCCAGTACTTC. The encoded protein is CASSDTSQETQYF.

The table lists this clone with a few counts. CDR3 in amino acids: CAWMNVRQGNTEAFF. CDR3 in DNA: TGTGCCTGGATGAACGTCAGACAGGGGAACACTGAAGCTTTCTTT. The chain employs TRBV30 and TRBJ1-1; 7 bases agree with TRBD1. CDR3 size: 15 residues. Germline V gene sequence: CDR1 GTSNPN, CDR2 SVGIG (reference sequence). Germline trimming cut 4 bases from V and 1 base from J; bases unmatched to any gene: 9.